The source of this T cell receptor beta chain is a study of shared clonotypes between healthy human individuals. V shed 10 bases and J 4 bases; nucleotides not matched to a gene: 15. Germline V gives CDR1 WSHSY, CDR2 SAAADI. There are 15 residues in the CDR3. Study-wide results and limits: Clonotype sharing among donors was expected to depend on sequencing depth. Depth was large, yet rarefaction showed that sorted-subset sequencing was incomplete.

How the authors handled the data: Quality scores were absent from the junction-only immunoSEQ sequences, so filtering differed. Measured with immunoSEQ multiplex PCR; TCRdb has only the in-frame clones, and not every one. The V and J calls and clone size are taken from that table; D and trimming were inferred from the DNA. The sample contains over a million clones, around 97% of which appear only once. Comments on this clone: Its specificity is not known.

Sequenced: naive CD4+ T cells sorted from blood. Subset reported: CD45RA+ positively selected. The origin of this receptor is a man aged 25 to 40 in good health. V and J are TRBV10-2 and TRBJ2-7; 8 bases map to TRBD1. The CDR3 loop is CATHTPGQVYYEQYF. CDR3 bases: TGCGCCACCCATACCCCGGGACAGGTATATTACGAGCAGTACTTC.